The clone carrying this T cell receptor beta chain was counted between two and nine times. Its target is unknown. This sample is drawn from a study of OX40 agonist ivuxolimab in advanced cancers. Whole-study context: Patients' therapy was ivuxolimab, an antibody that acts as an agonist of OX40 (CD134).

Produced via immunoSEQ multiplex PCR; TCRdb's table is partial and in-frame only. This table has about 63,000 clones, about 90% appearing once. The CDR3 is 15 residues long. V lost 0 bases, J lost 6 bases, and 11 bases lay in between. The germline CDR1 and CDR2 sequences are MGHRA and YSYEKL. Whole-study results and caveats: The investigators did not determine what antigen specificity the expanded peripheral T cells had. Some nonresponders additionally presented with little normalized T-cell clonal expansion. The average count of expanded clones was higher among CD8+ T cells than among CD4+.

The TCR was taken from an adult with an advanced solid tumor such as melanoma, head and neck, liver or kidney cancer. The sequencing here drew on CD4+ or CD8+ T cells sorted from blood, taken in a trial of the OX40 agonist ivuxolimab. The chain recombines TRBV4-1 with TRBJ2-2; perhaps TRBD2 as D (6 bases). CDR3 nucleotide sequence: TGCGCCAGCAGCCAAGAGGGAGCGGGCCCCGGGGAGCTGTTTTTT. The encoded protein is CASSQEGAGPGELFF.